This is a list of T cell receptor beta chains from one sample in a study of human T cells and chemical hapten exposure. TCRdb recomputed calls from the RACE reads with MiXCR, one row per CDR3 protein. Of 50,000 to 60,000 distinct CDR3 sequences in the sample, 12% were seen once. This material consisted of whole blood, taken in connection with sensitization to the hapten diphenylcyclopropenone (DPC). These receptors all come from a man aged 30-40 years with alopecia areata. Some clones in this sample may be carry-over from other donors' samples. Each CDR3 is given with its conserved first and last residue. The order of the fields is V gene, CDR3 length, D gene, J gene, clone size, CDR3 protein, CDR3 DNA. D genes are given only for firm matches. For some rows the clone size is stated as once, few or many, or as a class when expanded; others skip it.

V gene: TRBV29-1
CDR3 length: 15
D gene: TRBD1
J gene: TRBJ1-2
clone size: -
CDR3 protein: CSVAITGVGDYGYTF
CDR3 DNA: TGCAGCGTCGCCATAACAGGGGTGGGAGACTATGGCTACACCTTC

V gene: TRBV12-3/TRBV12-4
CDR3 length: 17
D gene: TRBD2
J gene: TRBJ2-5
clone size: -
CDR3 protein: CASSLGLGGRPQETQYF
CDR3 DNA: TGTGCCAGCAGTTTGGGGCTGGGGGGGAGACCGCAAGAGACCCAGTACTTC

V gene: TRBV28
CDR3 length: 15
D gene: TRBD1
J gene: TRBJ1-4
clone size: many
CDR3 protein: CASSVRTGLNEKLFF
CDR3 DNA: TGTGCCAGCAGTGTAAGGACAGGACTGAATGAAAAACTGTTTTTT

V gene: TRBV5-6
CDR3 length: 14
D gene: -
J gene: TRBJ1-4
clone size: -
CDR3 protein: CASSFGAVNEKLFF
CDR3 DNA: TGTGCCAGCAGCTTCGGCGCAGTTAATGAAAAACTGTTTTTT

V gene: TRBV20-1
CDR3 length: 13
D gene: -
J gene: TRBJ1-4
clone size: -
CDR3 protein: CSATSMQKWNLFF
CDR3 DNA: TGCAGTGCTACGTCCATGCAGAAATGGAATTTGTTTTTT

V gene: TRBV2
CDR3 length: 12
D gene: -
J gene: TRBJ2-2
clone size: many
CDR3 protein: CASAPSTGELFF
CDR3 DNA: TGTGCCAGCGCACCTTCCACCGGGGAGCTGTTTTTT

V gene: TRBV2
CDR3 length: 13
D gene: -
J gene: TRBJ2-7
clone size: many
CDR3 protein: CASSDPGLYEQYF
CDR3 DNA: TGTGCCAGCAGTGATCCGGGTCTTTACGAGCAGTACTTC

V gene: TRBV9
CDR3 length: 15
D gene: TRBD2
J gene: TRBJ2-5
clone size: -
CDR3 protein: CASSGLAGVQETQYF
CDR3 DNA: TGTGCCAGCAGCGGACTAGCGGGAGTTCAAGAGACCCAGTACTTC

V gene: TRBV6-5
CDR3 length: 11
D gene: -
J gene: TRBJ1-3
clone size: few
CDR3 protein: CASRVGNTIYF
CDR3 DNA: TGTGCCAGCAGAGTTGGAAACACCATATATTTT

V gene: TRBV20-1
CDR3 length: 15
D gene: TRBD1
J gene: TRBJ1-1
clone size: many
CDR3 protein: CSATDRGTMNTEAFF
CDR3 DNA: TGCAGTGCCACGGACAGGGGGACGATGAACACTGAAGCTTTCTTT

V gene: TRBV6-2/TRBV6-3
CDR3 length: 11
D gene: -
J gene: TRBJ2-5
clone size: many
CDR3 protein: CASTRQETQYF
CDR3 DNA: TGTGCCAGCACCCGCCAAGAGACCCAGTACTTC

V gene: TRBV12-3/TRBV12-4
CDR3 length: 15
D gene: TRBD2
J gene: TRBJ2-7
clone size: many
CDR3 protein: CASTHPPGGSYEQYF
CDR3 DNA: TGTGCCAGCACTCATCCGCCGGGGGGTTCCTACGAGCAGTACTTC

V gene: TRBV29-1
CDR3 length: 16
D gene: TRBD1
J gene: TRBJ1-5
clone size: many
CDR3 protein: CSVRDRGWSVDQPQHF
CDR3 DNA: TGCAGCGTTAGGGACAGGGGATGGTCGGTCGATCAGCCCCAGCATTTT

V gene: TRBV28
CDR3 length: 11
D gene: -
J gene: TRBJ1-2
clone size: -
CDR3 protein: CASSASYGYTF
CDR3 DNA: TGTGCCAGCAGTGCTAGCTATGGCTACACCTTC

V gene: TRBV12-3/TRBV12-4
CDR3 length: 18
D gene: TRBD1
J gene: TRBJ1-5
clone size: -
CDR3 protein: CASSLGIDRGKWNQPQHF
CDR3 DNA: TGTGCCAGCAGTTTAGGGATCGACAGGGGGAAGTGGAATCAGCCCCAGCATTTT

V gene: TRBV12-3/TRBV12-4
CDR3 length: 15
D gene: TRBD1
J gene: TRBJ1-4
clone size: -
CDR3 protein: CASSSDRGDGEKLFF
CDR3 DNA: TGTGCCAGCAGTTCAGACAGGGGGGACGGTGAAAAACTGTTTTTT

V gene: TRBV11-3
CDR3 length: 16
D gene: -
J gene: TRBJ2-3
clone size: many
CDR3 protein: CASSPGPARSTDTQYF
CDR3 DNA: TGTGCCAGCAGCCCGGGACCTGCCCGAAGCACAGATACGCAGTATTTT

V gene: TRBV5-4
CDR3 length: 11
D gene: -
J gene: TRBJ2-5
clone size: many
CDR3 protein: CAEGSFGTQYF
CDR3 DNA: TGTGCCGAAGGGAGCTTTGGGACCCAGTACTTC

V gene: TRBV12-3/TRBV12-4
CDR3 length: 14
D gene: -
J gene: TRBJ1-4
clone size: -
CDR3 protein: CASSFLGWSEKLFF
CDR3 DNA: TGTGCCAGCAGTTTTCTAGGGTGGAGTGAAAAACTGTTTTTT

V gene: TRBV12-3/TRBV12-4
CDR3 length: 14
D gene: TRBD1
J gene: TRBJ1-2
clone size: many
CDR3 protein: CASSLDRGRSGYTF
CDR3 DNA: TGTGCCAGCAGCTTGGACAGGGGGCGATCGGGCTACACCTTC

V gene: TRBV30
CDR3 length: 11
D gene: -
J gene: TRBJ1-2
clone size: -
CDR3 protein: CAWGMGGGYTF
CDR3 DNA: TGTGCCTGGGGAATGGGAGGTGGCTACACCTTC

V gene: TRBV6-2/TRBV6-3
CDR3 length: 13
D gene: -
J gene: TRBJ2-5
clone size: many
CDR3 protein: CASSYAPEETQYF
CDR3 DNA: TGTGCCAGCAGTTACGCCCCGGAAGAGACCCAGTACTTC

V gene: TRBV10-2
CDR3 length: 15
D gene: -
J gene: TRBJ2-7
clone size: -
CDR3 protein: CASRDVGVSNYEQYF
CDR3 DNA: TGCGCCAGCAGGGATGTGGGGGTAAGCAACTACGAGCAGTACTTC

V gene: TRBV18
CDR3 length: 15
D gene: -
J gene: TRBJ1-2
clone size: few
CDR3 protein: CASSPGDAANYGYTF
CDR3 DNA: TGTGCCAGCTCACCAGGGGACGCAGCTAACTATGGCTACACCTTC

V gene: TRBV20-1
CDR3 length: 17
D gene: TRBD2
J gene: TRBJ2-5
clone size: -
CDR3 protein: CSARDPSGGHPQETQYF
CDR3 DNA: TGCAGTGCTAGAGATCCAAGCGGGGGGCACCCCCAAGAGACCCAGTACTTC

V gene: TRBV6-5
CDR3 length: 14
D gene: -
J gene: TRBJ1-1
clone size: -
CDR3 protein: CASSYSPGITEAFF
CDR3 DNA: TGTGCCAGCAGTTACTCGCCGGGAATCACTGAAGCTTTCTTT

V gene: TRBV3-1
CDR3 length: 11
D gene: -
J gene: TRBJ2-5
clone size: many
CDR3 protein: CASSQEETQYF
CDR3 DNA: TGTGCCAGCAGCCAAGAAGAGACCCAGTACTTC

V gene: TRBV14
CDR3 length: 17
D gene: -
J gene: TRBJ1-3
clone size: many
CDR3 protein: CASSPMGQLVSGNTIYF
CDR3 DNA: TGTGCCAGCAGCCCTATGGGACAATTAGTCTCTGGAAACACCATATATTTT

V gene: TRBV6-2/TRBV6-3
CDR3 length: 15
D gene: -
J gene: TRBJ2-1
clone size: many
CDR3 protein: CASRGRGASHNEQFF
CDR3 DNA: TGTGCCAGCAGAGGTAGGGGGGCCTCCCACAATGAGCAGTTCTTC

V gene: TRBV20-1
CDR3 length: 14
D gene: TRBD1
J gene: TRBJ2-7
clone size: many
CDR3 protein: CSARGSDRGYEQYF
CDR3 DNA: TGCAGTGCCCGAGGGTCGGACAGGGGCTACGAGCAGTACTTC

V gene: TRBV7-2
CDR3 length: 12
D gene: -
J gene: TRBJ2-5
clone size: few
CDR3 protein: CASSSGGETQYF
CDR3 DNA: TGTGCCAGCAGCTCCGGCGGGGAGACCCAGTACTTC

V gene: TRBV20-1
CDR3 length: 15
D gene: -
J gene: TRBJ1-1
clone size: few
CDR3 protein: CSALRQGSPTTEAFF
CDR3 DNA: TGCAGTGCCCTCCGTCAGGGATCCCCTACCACTGAAGCTTTCTTT

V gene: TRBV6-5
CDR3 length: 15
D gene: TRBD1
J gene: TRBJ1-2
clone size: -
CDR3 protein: CASSYSRGAGYGYTF
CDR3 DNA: TGTGCCAGCAGTTACTCCAGGGGGGCAGGCTATGGCTACACCTTC

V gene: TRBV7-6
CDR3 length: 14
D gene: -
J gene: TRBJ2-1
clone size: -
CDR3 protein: CASSLLGYYNEQFF
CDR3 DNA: TGTGCCAGCAGCTTACTTGGGTACTACAATGAGCAGTTCTTC

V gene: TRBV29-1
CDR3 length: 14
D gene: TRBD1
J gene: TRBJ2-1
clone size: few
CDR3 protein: CSVEGGTGANEQFF
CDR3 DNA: TGCAGCGTTGAAGGAGGGACAGGGGCCAATGAGCAGTTCTTC

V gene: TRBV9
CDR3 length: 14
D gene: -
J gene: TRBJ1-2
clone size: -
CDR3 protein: CASSVGPLNYGYTF
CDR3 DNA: TGTGCCAGCAGCGTAGGCCCGTTGAACTATGGCTACACCTTC

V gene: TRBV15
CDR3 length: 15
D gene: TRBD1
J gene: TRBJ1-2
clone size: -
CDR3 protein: CATSTWTGSPYGYTF
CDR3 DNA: TGTGCCACCAGCACCTGGACAGGTTCCCCCTATGGCTACACCTTC

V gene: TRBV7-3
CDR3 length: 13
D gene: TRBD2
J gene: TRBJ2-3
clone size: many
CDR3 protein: CASSFVAGDTQYF
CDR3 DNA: TGTGCCAGCAGCTTTGTAGCGGGAGATACGCAGTATTTT

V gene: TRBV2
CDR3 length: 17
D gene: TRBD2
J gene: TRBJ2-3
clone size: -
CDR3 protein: CASSEARTSGGSDTQYF
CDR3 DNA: TGTGCCAGCAGTGAAGCTCGGACTAGCGGGGGTTCAGATACGCAGTATTTT

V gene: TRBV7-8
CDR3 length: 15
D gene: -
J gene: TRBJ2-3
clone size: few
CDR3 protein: CASSLAGTQGDTQYF
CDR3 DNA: TGTGCCAGCAGCTTAGCAGGGACTCAAGGGGATACGCAGTATTTT

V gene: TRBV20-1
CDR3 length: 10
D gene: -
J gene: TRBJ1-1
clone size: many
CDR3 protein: CSAPEAEAFF
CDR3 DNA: TGCAGTGCTCCGGAGGCTGAAGCTTTCTTT

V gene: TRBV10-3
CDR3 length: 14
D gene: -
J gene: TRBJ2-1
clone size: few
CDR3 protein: CAISESGLRTEQFF
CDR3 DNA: TGTGCCATCAGTGAGTCGGGTCTCCGGACAGAACAATTCTTC

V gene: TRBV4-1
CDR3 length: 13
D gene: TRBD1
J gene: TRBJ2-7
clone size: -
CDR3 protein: CASSQDGGTGVYF
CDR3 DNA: TGCGCCAGCAGCCAAGATGGGGGGACAGGGGTTTACTTC

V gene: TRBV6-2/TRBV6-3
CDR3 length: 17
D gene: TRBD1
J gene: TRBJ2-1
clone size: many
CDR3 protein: CASSSSSRQGALNEQFF
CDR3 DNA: TGTGCCAGCAGTTCCTCCTCTAGACAGGGGGCTCTCAATGAGCAGTTCTTC

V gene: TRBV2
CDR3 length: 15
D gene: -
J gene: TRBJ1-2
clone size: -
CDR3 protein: CASSESFGAAGGYTF
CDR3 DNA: TGTGCCAGCAGTGAAAGCTTCGGCGCGGCGGGCGGCTACACCTTC

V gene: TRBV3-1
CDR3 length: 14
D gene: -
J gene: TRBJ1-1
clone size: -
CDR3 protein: CASSQLSGDTEAFF
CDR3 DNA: TGTGCCAGCAGCCAACTCTCTGGGGATACTGAAGCTTTCTTT

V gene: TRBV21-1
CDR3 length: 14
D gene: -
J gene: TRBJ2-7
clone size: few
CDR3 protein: CASDLAGSSYEQYF
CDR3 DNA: TGTGCCAGCGACTTGGCAGGGAGCTCCTACGAGCAGTACTTC

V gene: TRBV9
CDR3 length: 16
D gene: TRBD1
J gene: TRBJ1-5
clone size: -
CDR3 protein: CASSRGGFQGNQPQHF
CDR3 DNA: TGTGCCAGCAGCCGAGGGGGCTTCCAGGGCAATCAGCCCCAGCATTTT

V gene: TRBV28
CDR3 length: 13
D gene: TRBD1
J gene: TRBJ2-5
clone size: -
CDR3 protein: CASRLGQSGTQYF
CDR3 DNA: TGTGCCAGCAGGTTGGGACAGTCGGGGACCCAGTACTTC

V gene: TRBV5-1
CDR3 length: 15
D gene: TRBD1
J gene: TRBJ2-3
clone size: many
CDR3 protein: CASSSRTGDTDTQYF
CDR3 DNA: TGCGCCAGCAGCTCCCGGACAGGGGACACAGATACGCAGTATTTT